The T cell receptor (beta chain) under discussion was sequenced for a study of shared T cell receptors in the human thymus. The CDR3 has 16 residues. Trimming shortened V by 3 bases and J by 3 bases, and 14 bases separated the two germline ends. Germline V gene data show CDR1 as MDHEN and CDR2 as SYDVKM. The sample holds one count of this clone. Method: immunoSEQ multiplex PCR; TCRdb's copy keeps in-frame clones and lacks some. This sample has about 380,000 clones; over 90% occur once, and the top ten carry roughly 0.02%. The V and J genes are TRBV28 and TRBJ1-4, with D unresolved. Sequencing used thymocytes. The receptor's source is a human donor. In DNA, the CDR3 is TGTGCCAGCAGTTTCGTCACGGGGTTTTCTAATGAAAAACTGTTTTTT. Its translation is CASSFVTGFSNEKLFF.